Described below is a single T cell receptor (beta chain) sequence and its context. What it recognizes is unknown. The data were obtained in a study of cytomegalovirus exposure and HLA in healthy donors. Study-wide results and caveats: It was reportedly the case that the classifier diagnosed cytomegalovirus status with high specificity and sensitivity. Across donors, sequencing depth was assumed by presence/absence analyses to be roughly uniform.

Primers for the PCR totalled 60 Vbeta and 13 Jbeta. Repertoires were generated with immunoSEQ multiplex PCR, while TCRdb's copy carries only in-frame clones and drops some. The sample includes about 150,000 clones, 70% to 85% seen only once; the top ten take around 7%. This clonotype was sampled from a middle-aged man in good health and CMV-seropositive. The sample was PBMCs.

Written as DNA, the CDR3 is TGTGCCAGCTCACCTGGGGGGACCTCCCAAGAGACCCAGTACTTC. Its translation: CASSPGGTSQETQYF. This rearrangement joins TRBV18 to TRBJ2-5; the D gene is possibly TRBD2 (6 bases). V was trimmed by 3 bases and J by 1 base, leaving 12 bases between them. Germline CDR1 and CDR2: KGHSH and LQKENI. The CDR3 has 15 residues.